These 29 T cell receptor beta chains came from one sample sequenced in a study of CD8 T cells in ankylosing spondylitis. TCRdb called the 5' RACE reads again in MiXCR, with one record for every CDR3 protein. The repertoire consists of 200,000 to 250,000 distinct CDR3 sequences, with under 35% occurring once and the leading ten covering 4% to 5.5%. Sequences were obtained from blood, either unsorted or a sorted T cell fraction (not recorded which). The receptors shown here come from a male donor with ankylosing spondylitis or in good health (not recorded which).

This clonotype was seen a single time. The J gene is TRBJ2-3, the V gene TRBV5-1; D is tentatively TRBD1 or TRBD2 (6 bases each). The CDR3 totals 17 residues. In germline, CDR1 is SGHRS, CDR2 YFSETQ. With 1 base removed from V and 1 base from J, the gap between germline ends came to 16 bases. CDR3 sequence reads: CASSLLSSGARTDTQYF. The CDR3, as DNA: TGCGCCAGCAGCTTGCTCTCGTCGGGGGCCCGCACAGATACGCAGTATTTT.

This clonotype occurred a few times. The chain joins TRBV3-1 to TRBJ2-1; D perhaps matches TRBD1 (6 bases). The CDR3 contains 14 residues. Trimming took off 1 base at V and 10 bases at J, with 14 bases between the two ends. Germline V gene lookup returns CDR1 LGHDT and CDR2 YNNKEL (reference sequence). In DNA, the CDR3 is TGTGCCAGCAGCCAAGTAAGGGTCGGGACAGAGCAGTTCTTC. Residues: CASSQVRVGTEQFF.

The rearrangement uses TRBV7-7 and TRBJ2-5; a possible D gene is TRBD1 (5 bases). From germline, CDR1 is SSHAT and CDR2 FNYEAQ (reference sequence). This CDR3 has 15 residues. V shed 1 base and J shed 1 base, with 10 bases lying between them. CDR3 in amino acids: CASSLVPDSQETQYF. CDR3 nucleotide sequence: TGTGCCAGCAGCTTAGTACCAGACAGCCAAGAGACCCAGTACTTC.

The V gene is TRBV18, the J gene TRBJ2-7; 8 bases match TRBD1. V was clipped by 8 bases and J by 2 bases; unmatched bases: 5. The V gene's germline CDR1 is KGHSH and CDR2 LQKENI. The CDR3 consists of 13 residues. The CDR3 region has the DNA TGTGCCAGCCGGACAGGGTATGCCTACGAGCAGTACTTC. Protein product: CASRTGYAYEQYF. Drawing the rest from reference TRBV18 and TRBJ2-7, the complete variable domain is NAGVMQNPRHLVRRRGQEARLRCSPMKGHSHVYWYRQLPEEGLKFMVYLQKENIIDESGMPKERFSAEFPKEGPSILRIQQVVRGDSAAYFCASRTGYAYEQYFGPGTRLTVT.

The chain recombines TRBV20-1 with TRBJ2-7; no reliable D call. V lost 3 bases to trimming and J lost 2 bases, with 8 bases between them. CDR1 is DFQATT and CDR2 is SNEGSKA in the germline V gene (reference sequence). The CDR3 covers 12 residues. CDR3 amino acids: CSASSGPYEQYF. CDR3 DNA: TGCAGTGCTAGCTCCGGGCCCTACGAGCAGTACTTC.

The rearrangement joins TRBV20-1 to TRBJ1-2; D call uncertain. Germline CDR1 and CDR2: DFQATT and SNEGSKA (reference sequence). With 1 base removed from V and 2 bases from J, the gap between germline ends came to 5 bases. The CDR3 consists of 12 residues. CDR3 amino acids: CSARVENYGYTF. As DNA, the CDR3 is TGCAGTGCTAGAGTAGAAAACTATGGCTACACCTTC.

The chain's CDR3 is CSASGLASTDTQYF. The DNA for the CDR3 is TGCAGTGCTAGTGGCCTAGCTAGCACAGATACGCAGTATTTT. V usage is TRBV20-1 and J usage is TRBJ2-3; TRBD2 is a possible D gene (5 bases). The germline gives CDR1 DFQATT, CDR2 SNEGSKA (reference sequence). Deletions cut 3 bases from V and 0 bases from J, with 10 bases between. The CDR3 runs to 14 residues.

The chain uses TRBV5-6 and TRBJ2-1, with 14 bases that match TRBD2. Germline V gene sequence: CDR1 SGHDT, CDR2 YYEEEE. The trim removed 10 bases at V and 14 bases at J, leaving 14 bases unmatched. This CDR3 has 14 amino acids. CDR3 nucleotide sequence: TGTGCCTCCCATGGGGGACTAGCGGGGGCCAGGGAGTTCTTC. It specifies CASHGGLAGAREFF.

The chain employs TRBV12-3 or TRBV12-4 and TRBJ2-7; 7 positions match TRBD1. The CDR3 runs to 15 residues. After removal of 4 bases from V and 3 bases from J, the junction contained 9 bases not matched to a gene. This CDR3 reads CASSSERGLGYEQYF. CDR3 nucleotide sequence: TGTGCCAGCAGTTCCGAGAGGGGGCTAGGCTACGAGCAGTACTTC.

The chain combines TRBV4-2 with TRBJ2-5; 8 bases line up with TRBD2. V was clipped by 5 bases and J by 2 bases; unmatched bases: 4. Germline V gene lookup returns CDR1 LGHNA and CDR2 YNFKEQ. The CDR3 is 14 amino acids. The CDR3 here is CASSSIAGQETQYF. The CDR3 DNA reads as TGTGCCAGCAGCTCAATAGCGGGGCAAGAGACCCAGTACTTC.

The chain employs TRBV2 and TRBJ1-2; no definite D call. This CDR3 is 12 amino acids long. V lost 6 bases and J lost 6, with 11 bases in between. CDR1 is SNHLY, CDR2 FYNNEI, per germline. The CDR3 bases are TGTGCCAGCAGCGCTCGGGGAGATGGCTACACCTTC. This translates into CASSARGDGYTF.

The chain joins TRBV12-3 or TRBV12-4 to TRBJ2-7; 7 positions match TRBD1. The junction had 9 bases not matched to a gene; V was cut back by 5 bases and J by 5 bases. The CDR3 spans 14 residues. In nucleotides, the CDR3 is TGTGCCAGCAGTCCCGACAGGGCGCGAAACGAGCAGTACTTC. It is translated as CASSPDRARNEQYF.

The V gene is TRBV10-3, the J gene TRBJ2-1, with D perhaps matching TRBD1 (6 bases). Deletions cut 3 bases from V and 6 bases from J, with 24 bases between. The CDR3 loop spans 18 amino acids. CDR1 ENHRY and CDR2 SYGVKD come from the germline V gene. The CDR3 nucleotides are TGTGCCATCAGTGACGGGACCACAGGGCAATCCATATTCAATGAGCAGTTCTTC. Its protein product is CAISDGTTGQSIFNEQFF.

This chain links TRBV29-1 with TRBJ2-5, with 7 bases aligning to TRBD1. Germline values: CDR1 SQVTM, CDR2 ANQGSEA. With V trimmed by 3 bases and J by 5 bases, 6 bases remained unmatched. The CDR3 spans 13 residues. In DNA, the CDR3 is TGCAGCGTTGATTGGGACAGCCCGGAGACCCAGTACTTC. Protein: CSVDWDSPETQYF.

To note about this clonotype: A read error is possible here, since a much larger clone lies one base away. The chain is built from TRBV11-2 and TRBJ2-2; the D gene is possibly TRBD2 (6 bases). Germline loops: CDR1 SGHAT, CDR2 FQNNGV. Between the trimmed V and J ends, which lost 3 bases and 3 bases, there was a span of 17 bases. The CDR3 sequence is 17 residues long. In DNA form, the CDR3 reads TGTGCCAGCAGCTTTGCTCTAGCGTGGGCTCACACCGGGGAGCTGTTTTTT. It is translated as CASSFALAWAHTGELFF. Complete variable domain (other parts from reference TRBV11-2 and TRBJ2-2): EAGVAQSPRYKIIEKRQSVAFWCNPISGHATLYWYQQILGQGPKLLIQFQNNGVVDDSQLPKDRFSAERLKGVDSTLKIQPAKLEDSAVYLCASSFALAWAHTGELFFGEGSRLTVL.

This clonotype showed up many times. This sequence joins TRBV20-1 and TRBJ1-3, with unresolved D. Per the germline V gene, CDR1 is DFQATT and CDR2 is SNEGSKA (reference sequence). This CDR3 spans 11 amino acids. Trimming took 6 bases from V and 0 from J, leaving 3 bases between them. CDR3 bases: TGCAGTGCCAGCTCTGGAAACACCATATATTTT. It translates to CSASSGNTIYF.

The CDR3 protein is CASSVGADRSYGYTF. DNA for the CDR3: TGTGCCAGCAGCGTAGGGGCCGACAGATCCTATGGCTACACCTTC. This chain joins TRBV9 and TRBJ1-2, with D perhaps TRBD1 (5 bases). Germline assignment: CDR1 SGDLS and CDR2 YYNGEE. V shed 0 bases and J shed 4 bases, with 13 bases lying between them. The CDR3 covers 15 residues. Full variable domain (missing parts from reference TRBV9 and TRBJ1-2): DSGVTQTPKHLITATGQRVTLRCSPRSGDLSVYWYQQSLDQGLQFLIQYYNGEERAKGNILERFSAQQFPDLHSELNLSSLELGDSALYFCASSVGADRSYGYTFGSGTRLTVV.

As regards this clonotype: The junction differs from germline at one of its ends, possibly a read error. The CDR3 nucleotides are TGTGCCAGGAGCCCTGGGCAGGGCTGCTACGAGCAGTACTTC. Translating it yields CARSPGQGCYEQYF. This chain joins TRBV4-2 and TRBJ2-7, with D perhaps TRBD1 (5 bases). The CDR3 runs to 14 residues. CDR1 and CDR2 from the germline V gene are LGHNA and YNFKEQ.

In nucleotides, the CDR3 is TGCAGCGTTGAAGATCTCGGACAGACCCAAGAGACCCAGTACTTC. The encoded protein is CSVEDLGQTQETQYF. The chain carries TRBV29-1 and TRBJ2-5, with a tentative D call TRBD1 (6 bases). V shed 0 bases and J shed 1 base, with 12 bases lying between them. Germline V gene data show CDR1 as SQVTM and CDR2 as ANQGSEA. The CDR3 runs 15 residues. Full variable domain (missing parts from reference TRBV29-1 and TRBJ2-5): SAVISQKPSRDICQRGTSLTIQCQVDSQVTMMFWYRQQPGQSLTLIATANQGSEATYESGFVIDKFPISRPNLTFSTLTVSNMSPEDSSIYLCSVEDLGQTQETQYFGPGTRLLVL.

The rearrangement links TRBV11-2 to TRBJ1-1, with D possibly being TRBD1 (5 bases). The V gene's germline CDR1 is SGHAT and CDR2 FQNNGV. The CDR3 has 15 residues. The V end was cut by 5 bases, the J end by 4 bases, with 17 bases between. CDR3 bases: TGTGCCAGCAGCCTCCGGACGGGGGTTGGCACTGAAGCTTTCTTT. Residues: CASSLRTGVGTEAFF. The complete variable domain, with remaining parts taken from reference TRBV11-2 and TRBJ1-1, reads EAGVAQSPRYKIIEKRQSVAFWCNPISGHATLYWYQQILGQGPKLLIQFQNNGVVDDSQLPKDRFSAERLKGVDSTLKIQPAKLEDSAVYLCASSLRTGVGTEAFFGQGTRLTVV.

This clonotype was seen more than once but under ten times. The genes are TRBV9 and TRBJ1-1, with no clear D. The CDR3 spans 13 residues. Germline assignment: CDR1 SGDLS and CDR2 YYNGEE. V was pared by 2 bases and J by 0 bases, with 5 bases between. This CDR3 is CASSVSMNTEAFF. The CDR3 DNA sequence: TGTGCCAGCAGCGTCAGTATGAACACTGAAGCTTTCTTT.

The count of this clonotype is one. The rearrangement uses TRBV3-1 and TRBJ2-2, with unresolved D. Trimming removed 4 bases from V and 8 bases from J, with 8 bases in between. Germline V CDR1 and CDR2: LGHDT, YNNKEL (reference sequence). The CDR3 has 12 residues. The CDR3 DNA sequence: TGTGCCAGCAGCCTCCAGAAAGGGGAGCTGTTTTTT. Its translation: CASSLQKGELFF.

The table lists this clonotype with a few counts. V gene TRBV12-3 or TRBV12-4 combines with J gene TRBJ2-7, with TRBD2 identical over 8 bases. CDR3 length equals 14 residues. Losses at the gene ends were 6 bases for V and 2 bases for J; bases not matched to a gene: 6. The CDR3 DNA sequence: TGTGCCAGCAGCCTACTAGCGGAAACCTACGAGCAGTACTTC. Translation: CASSLLAETYEQYF.

This clonotype has a handful of counts. The V and J genes are TRBV6-1 and TRBJ2-1, with TRBD2 identical over 7 bases. This CDR3 is 13 amino acids long. Germline assignment: CDR1 MNHNS and CDR2 SASEGT. The ends lost 6 bases at V and 5 bases at J; junction bases unmatched: 4. The CDR3 sequence: CASRSSGDNEQFF. For the CDR3, the DNA is TGTGCCAGCAGGTCGAGCGGGGACAATGAGCAGTTCTTC.

This clonotype was observed a few times. V gene TRBV20-1 combines with J gene TRBJ2-7, with 7 bases identical to TRBD2. V shed 6 bases and J 2 bases; nucleotides not matched to a gene: 7. Germline assignment: CDR1 DFQATT and CDR2 SNEGSKA (reference sequence). This CDR3 comprises 13 residues. Here the CDR3 DNA reads TGCAGTGCGACCAAGCGGGGCCCCTACGAGCAGTACTTC. Its protein is CSATKRGPYEQYF.

In its sample, this clonotype was seen many times. This chain links TRBV6-1 with TRBJ2-1, with D possibly called TRBD1 or TRBD2 (5 bases each). This CDR3 spans 15 amino acids. Trimming removed 7 bases at V and 0 bases at J, with 13 bases between. In germline, CDR1 is MNHNS, CDR2 SASEGT. The CDR3 here is CASTFSGSSYNEQFF. DNA of the CDR3: TGTGCCAGCACCTTTTCAGGGAGCTCCTACAATGAGCAGTTCTTC.

The chain is built from TRBV6-4 and TRBJ2-7; TRBD1 aligns across 9 bases. The CDR3 is 14 amino acids. CDR1 is MRHNA, CDR2 SNTAGT, per germline. V lost 8 bases to trimming and J lost 12 bases; unmatched junction nucleotides: 17. CDR3 nucleotides: TGTGCCAGCTCCCGTTGGGACAGGGCCAGCCTTGGGTACTTC. Its translation is CASSRWDRASLGYF.

This clonotype came up a few times. The V call is TRBV20-1, the J call TRBJ1-5; D is ambiguous. The germline V gene encodes CDR1 DFQATT and CDR2 SNEGSKA (reference sequence). Trimming cost V 1 base and J 2 bases, with 6 bases left between them. CDR3 length: 13 amino acids. CDR3 sequence reads: CSARGGRNQPQHF. CDR3 coding DNA: TGCAGTGCTAGAGGGGGTCGCAATCAGCCCCAGCATTTT.

The chain is built from TRBV10-1 and TRBJ2-5; D gene unclear. CDR3 length: 14 amino acids. The V and J ends lost 0 bases and 5 bases respectively, with 10 bases between them. Looked up from germline, CDR1 is WNHNN and CDR2 is SYGVQD (reference sequence). The CDR3 protein is CASSESLRGETQYF. Here the CDR3 DNA reads TGCGCCAGCAGTGAGTCACTGCGTGGGGAGACCCAGTACTTC.